The 3 T cell receptor beta chains reported below all come from one sample, sequenced in a study of T cell changes during pregnancy in multiple sclerosis. Clones were read by immunoSEQ multiplex PCR, and TCRdb kept only the in-frame ones, dropping some. This table holds roughly 77,000 clones, 80% to 95% found once. Material: peripheral blood, obtained in the second trimester of pregnancy. Every receptor here comes from a female donor with multiple sclerosis, enrolled in a pregnancy study.

V and J are TRBV6-1 and TRBJ2-5; D may be TRBD2 (6 bases). Germline-derived CDR1 and CDR2 are MNHNS and SASEGT. The CDR3 length is 15 residues. Trimming removed 3 bases at V and 5 bases at J, with 16 bases between. This chain's CDR3 is CASSEQPGVDETQYF. The CDR3 nucleotides read TGTGCCAGCAGTGAGCAGCCGGGAGTGGATGAGACCCAGTACTTC.

The chain combines TRBV4-2 with TRBJ2-3; 10 positions agree with TRBD2. This CDR3 has 17 amino acids. V lost 0 bases to trimming and J lost 0 bases; unmatched junction nucleotides: 3. CDR1 and CDR2 (germline): LGHNA, YNFKEQ. CDR3: CASSQDPSGSSTDTQYF. CDR3 in DNA: TGTGCCAGCAGCCAAGACCCTAGCGGGAGTAGCACAGATACGCAGTATTTT.

This clone was detected once. This rearrangement joins TRBV5-1 to TRBJ2-1; 11 nucleotides agree with TRBD2. The J segment lost 5 bases and the V segment lost 3 bases, leaving 10 bases of the junction unmatched. Germline V gene lookup returns CDR1 SGHRS and CDR2 YFSETQ. The CDR3 covers 17 residues. For the CDR3, the DNA is TGCGCCAGCAGCTCCTTAAGGACTAGCGGGTTCCACAATGAGCAGTTCTTC. This sequence encodes CASSSLRTSGFHNEQFF.